This entry lists 17 T cell receptor beta chains sequenced from one sample in a study of early T cells in non-severe SARS-CoV-2 infection. TCRdb reprocessed the 5' RACE reads via MiXCR and lists one record per CDR3 protein. The sample lists approximately 27,000 distinct CDR3 sequences, over 8.5% occurring once. Sequencing was done on a sample of whole blood. The receptors originated from an adult who was a healthcare worker with PCR-confirmed SARS-CoV-2 infection or an uninfected control (not recorded which).

This clonotype was found a few times. V gene TRBV29-1 combines with J gene TRBJ2-1; D perhaps matches TRBD1 (5 bases). The germline V gene encodes CDR1 SQVTM and CDR2 ANQGSEA. The CDR3 has 11 amino acids. Trimming left V 7 bases short and J 10 bases short, with 14 bases between. The CDR3 nucleotides read TGCAGCGCGGTAGGGGTTAGCGAGCAGTTCTTC. It specifies CSAVGVSEQFF.

With regard to this clonotype: Being one base from a much bigger clone, this may be a read error. The J gene is TRBJ2-1, the V gene TRBV7-2; no reliable D call. Trimming left V 3 bases short and J 0 bases short, with 3 bases between. Looked up from germline, CDR1 is SGHTA and CDR2 is FQGNSA. The CDR3 is made up of 13 amino acids. DNA for the CDR3: TGTGCCAGCAGCTTCCGCTCCTACAATGAGCAGTTCTTC. This sequence encodes CASSFRSYNEQFF.

The V and J genes are TRBV7-6 and TRBJ2-7; tentatively, D is TRBD1 (5 bases). The V gene lost 5 bases and the J gene lost 1 base, with 12 bases spanning the gap. Germline lookup yields CDR1 SGHVS and CDR2 FNYEAQ. This CDR3 is built from 14 residues. This CDR3 is CASSPITGSYEQYF. In DNA form, the CDR3 reads TGTGCCAGCAGCCCGATAACAGGTTCCTACGAGCAGTACTTC.

This clonotype was counted a few times. The chain employs TRBV5-1 and TRBJ2-4; 7 nucleotides line up with TRBD1. Germline CDR1 and CDR2: SGHRS and YFSETQ. The CDR3 extends over 14 amino acids. Trimming at V came to 4 bases and at J to 8 bases, leaving 9 bases not matched to a gene. CDR3: CASSIGQEQDIQYF. CDR3 DNA: TGCGCCAGCAGCATCGGACAGGAGCAAGACATTCAGTACTTC.

This clonotype was detected many times. V usage is TRBV29-1 and J usage is TRBJ1-3; D is uncertain. CDR1 is SQVTM and CDR2 is ANQGSEA in the germline V gene. Deletions cut 6 bases from V and 1 base from J, with 7 bases between. The CDR3 spans 12 residues. DNA of the CDR3: TGCAGCGTAGCAGAATCTGGAAACACCATATATTTT. This codes for CSVAESGNTIYF.

J is TRBJ1-2 and V is TRBV5-4; D possibly corresponds to TRBD1 (5 bases). The length of the CDR3 is 14 residues. V lost 0 bases and J 4 bases, leaving 10 bases between the germline ends. Germline V CDR1 and CDR2: SGHNT, YYREEE (reference sequence). CDR3 nucleotides: TGTGCCAGCAGCTTGGATCAGGGTGGCTATGGCTACACCTTC. Translation: CASSLDQGGYGYTF.

This clonotype was seen repeatedly, ten times or more. The chain employs TRBV2 and TRBJ2-5; TRBD2 aligns across 13 bases. CDR3 length: 20 amino acids. Germline-derived CDR1 and CDR2 are SNHLY and FYNNEI. V lost 0 bases to trimming and J lost 3 bases; unmatched junction nucleotides: 13. The CDR3 DNA sequence: TGTGCCAGCAGTGAAGCACTCCTTAGGTGGACTAGCGGGGGTGAAGAGACCCAGTACTTC. Its translation is CASSEALLRWTSGGEETQYF.

The V and J genes are TRBV7-2 and TRBJ2-5; possibly TRBD1 for D (5 bases). In germline, CDR1 is SGHTA, CDR2 FQGNSA. V was cut by 5 bases and J by 3 bases, with 10 bases left in between. This CDR3 contains 13 residues. The CDR3 DNA reads TGTGCCAGCAGCCCGGACACAAAAGAGACCCAGTACTTC. Its translation is CASSPDTKETQYF.

This clonotype occurred a few times. This chain joins TRBV5-1 and TRBJ1-1, with D perhaps TRBD1 (6 bases). The CDR3 consists of 16 residues. The germline gives CDR1 SGHRS, CDR2 YFSETQ. Trimming left V 1 base short and J 4 bases short, with 17 bases between. The CDR3 spells CASSLSGPGAGTEAFF. The DNA of the CDR3 is TGCGCCAGCAGCTTGTCGGGCCCGGGGGCGGGCACTGAAGCTTTCTTT.

The chain combines TRBV6-5 with TRBJ2-1; 8 nucleotides agree with TRBD2. CDR3 length: 16 amino acids. V lost 0 bases and J lost 2; bases outside the gene matches: 3. The germline V gene has CDR1 MNHEY and CDR2 SVGAGI. The CDR3 DNA sequence: TGTGCCAGCAGTTACTCCGCGGGACTAGCCTACAATGAGCAGTTCTTC. Its translation: CASSYSAGLAYNEQFF.

The sample holds many counts of this clonotype. The rearrangement joins TRBV10-3 to TRBJ2-3; TRBD2 matches at 8 bases. CDR3 length: 16 amino acids. Germline lookup yields CDR1 ENHRY and CDR2 SYGVKD. The V segment lost 2 bases and the J segment 4 bases; nucleotides outside the gene matches: 8. In DNA, the CDR3 is TGTGCCATCAGTGAGGCGACTAGCGATTCAGCAGATACGCAGTATTTT. Translating it yields CAISEATSDSADTQYF.

The table lists this clonotype with many counts. The chain combines TRBV20-1 with TRBJ1-5; D gene uncertain. Trimming pared 4 bases from V and 4 bases from J, leaving 14 bases between. Germline lookup yields CDR1 DFQATT and CDR2 SNEGSKA (reference sequence). The CDR3 spans 14 residues. The CDR3 loop is CSATVGGDNQPQHF. The DNA of the CDR3 is TGCAGTGCTACAGTAGGAGGAGATAATCAGCCCCAGCATTTT.

This clonotype was counted many times. At one of its ends the junction is not consistent with the germline gene, which may arise from a read error. This rearrangement joins TRBV5-1 to TRBJ2-5; D ambiguous. Germline V CDR1 and CDR2: SGHRS, YFSETQ. The CDR3 extends over 12 amino acids. The CDR3 sequence is CASSLGQETQYF. CDR3 nucleotides: TGTGCCAGCAGTTTGGGTCAAGAGACCCAGTACTTC.

This clonotype was counted many times. The V gene is TRBV7-8, the J gene TRBJ1-2; 9 bases align to TRBD1. Germline loops: CDR1 SGHVS, CDR2 FQNEAQ. V gave up 5 bases and J gave up 8 bases; unmatched junction bases: 18. The CDR3 length is 17 residues. This CDR3 reads CASSNKQPQQGAYGYTF. CDR3 DNA: TGTGCCAGCAGCAACAAACAGCCTCAACAGGGGGCTTACGGCTACACCTTC.

There are many counts of this clonotype. The chain links TRBV20-1 to TRBJ1-4; the match to TRBD1 covers 10 bases. Germline V lookup: CDR1 DFQATT, CDR2 SNEGSKA (reference sequence). This CDR3 comprises 13 residues. V lost 6 bases to trimming and J lost 7 bases; unmatched junction nucleotides: 5. In DNA, the CDR3 is TGCAGTGCCATGGACAGGGGGTTTGAAAAACTGTTTTTT. This sequence encodes CSAMDRGFEKLFF.

This clonotype has just a few counts. This chain uses TRBV10-1 with TRBJ2-4; 7 bases match TRBD2. This CDR3 is 17 amino acids long. V was pared by 5 bases and J by 3 bases, with 13 bases of the junction left unmatched. The germline CDR1 and CDR2 sequences are WNHNN and SYGVQD (reference sequence). The CDR3 loop is CASSKGLGGADKNIQYF. CDR3 sequence (DNA): TGCGCCAGCAGTAAAGGGTTGGGAGGGGCGGACAAAAACATTCAGTACTTC.

This clonotype was seen many times. The rearrangement links TRBV10-3 to TRBJ1-1; 7 bases fit TRBD1. The CDR3 covers 13 residues. Germline values: CDR1 ENHRY, CDR2 SYGVKD. Trimming removed 6 bases from V and 3 bases from J; junction bases left unmatched: 4. CDR3 bases: TGTGCCATCAGCGGAACAGGGGACACTGAAGCTTTCTTT. It is translated as CAISGTGDTEAFF.